This T cell receptor (beta chain) was recovered during a study of CD8+CD57+ T cells in acquired aplastic anemia. About the research overall: Around 3.2 ug was the average amount of DNA from sorted CD4+ and CD8+ cells.

The length of the CDR3 is 10 residues. The V gene lost 6 bases and the J gene lost 5 bases, with 4 bases spanning the gap. In its sample, this clonotype was seen a few times. Its antigen is not known. A single base is all that separates this from a far larger clone, so a read error is likely. It was patients with CD8+CD57+ cell expansion by flow cytometry who were chosen for sequencing. Study findings and constraints: About 29 CD8+ CDR3 sequences occurred in both the patients and the controls. CD8+ Simpson's diversity in patients was not significantly different from that in controls.

Profiles of TCR beta VDJ and CDR3 were generated from a genomic DNA template. TCRdb used MiXCR to reprocess the reads, holding one entry per CDR3 protein. The data hold around 200,000 distinct CDR3 sequences, with about half observed a single time. Input material: sorted CD4+, CD8+, or CD8+CD57+ T cells (not recorded which) from PBMCs. J is TRBJ2-5 and V is TRBV12-3 or TRBV12-4; D unclear. The receptor was isolated from a human donor with aplastic anemia. CDR3 nucleotide sequence: TGTGCCAGCAGATTGGAGACCCAGTACTTC. This codes for CASRLETQYF.